The 8 T cell receptor beta chains below were found in one sample sequenced in a study of blood T cell repertoires in COVID-19. This table comes from immunoSEQ multiplex PCR, and its TCRdb copy is limited to in-frame clones, with some not included. Of some 150,000 clones listed, about four fifths are singletons. The sample consisted of PBMCs or T cells enriched from blood (not recorded which). The source is a man aged 45-65 years who had recovered from COVID-19.

This chain joins TRBV7-2 and TRBJ2-1; a possible D gene is TRBD1 (6 bases). Trimming took off 5 bases at V and 7 bases at J, with 15 bases between the two ends. Germline CDR1 SGHTA, CDR2 FQGNSA. The CDR3 runs 14 residues. This chain's CDR3 is CASSPTTGWNEQFF. CDR3 DNA: TGTGCCAGCAGCCCGACTACAGGGTGGAATGAGCAGTTCTTC.

The chain links TRBV28 to TRBJ2-6, with a possible D match to TRBD2 (5 bases). Germline V lookup: CDR1 MDHEN, CDR2 SYDVKM. This CDR3 is built from 16 residues. The V end was cut by 3 bases, the J end by 2 bases, with 11 bases between. The CDR3 loop reads CASSFYLSAGANVLTF. In nucleotides, the CDR3 is TGTGCCAGCAGTTTTTATCTTAGCGCTGGGGCCAACGTCCTGACTTTC.

The rearrangement uses TRBV2 and TRBJ2-1, with D perhaps TRBD2 (5 bases). Trimming removed 6 bases from V and 2 bases from J, with 11 bases in between. CDR1 SNHLY and CDR2 FYNNEI come from the germline V gene. CDR3 length equals 14 residues. The CDR3 coding sequence is TGTGCCAGCAGAGCGGAAGCAGCCTACAATGAGCAGTTCTTC. Translation: CASRAEAAYNEQFF.

This clone was seen only a few times. This sequence joins TRBV19 and TRBJ1-6; possible D gene TRBD1, 6 bases. The CDR3 loop spans 15 amino acids. V lost 3 bases, J lost 6 bases, and 12 bases lay in between. CDR1 is LNHDA, CDR2 SQIVND, per germline (reference sequence). CDR3 in DNA: TGTGCCAGTAGTATCGGTGACAGGACTAATTCACCCCTCCACTTT. Protein sequence: CASSIGDRTNSPLHF. Complete variable domain (other parts from reference TRBV19 and TRBJ1-6): DGGITQSPKYLFRKEGQNVTLSCEQNLNHDAMYWYRQDPGQGLRLIYYSQIVNDFQKGDIAEGYSVSREKKESFPLTVTSAQKNPTAFYLCASSIGDRTNSPLHFGNGTRLTVT.

This clone was observed a few times. The chain carries TRBV7-3 and TRBJ2-1; weak D call: TRBD2 (5 bases). CDR3 length: 12 residues. V lost 3 bases and J 9 bases, leaving 9 bases between the germline ends. Per the germline V gene, CDR1 is SGHTA and CDR2 is FQGTGA. CDR3 region: CASSLPAGEQFF. CDR3 DNA sequence: TGTGCCAGCAGCTTGCCGGCGGGTGAGCAGTTCTTC.

This chain connects TRBV5-6 to TRBJ1-5; D possibly corresponds to TRBD1 (6 bases). The ends were cut back, 4 bases at V and 7 bases at J, with 18 bases in the middle. The CDR3 covers 15 residues. The germline V gene encodes CDR1 SGHDT and CDR2 YYEEEE. The CDR3 reads CASSRGRLTGQPQHF. The CDR3 DNA reads as TGTGCCAGCAGCCGGGGACGATTGACAGGCCAGCCCCAGCATTTT.

The CDR3 region has the DNA TGTGCCAGCAGAAGTACCGGGACTAGGGAAGACAATGAGCAGTTCTTC. It codes for CASRSTGTREDNEQFF. This sequence joins TRBV7-6 and TRBJ2-1, with 8 bases fitting TRBD2. The CDR3 has 16 residues. Germline loops: CDR1 SGHVS, CDR2 FNYEAQ. V was clipped by 6 bases and J by 5 bases; unmatched bases: 12.

V gene TRBV7-8 combines with J gene TRBJ1-2, with 8 bases aligning to TRBD1. The CDR3 runs to 12 residues. The V gene's germline CDR1 is SGHVS and CDR2 FQNEAQ. J gave up 13 bases and V 5 bases, and 9 bases lay outside the gene matches. The CDR3 sequence: CASSQRQGWATF. The CDR3 DNA follows: TGTGCCAGCAGCCAACGACAGGGGTGGGCCACCTTC. Full variable domain (remainder filled in from reference TRBV7-8 and TRBJ1-2): GAGVSQSPRYKVAKRGQDVALRCDPISGHVSLFWYQQALGQGPEFLTYFQNEAQLDKSGLPSDRFFAERPEGSVSTLKIQRTQQEDSAVYLCASSQRQGWATFGSGTRLTVV.